The 32 T cell receptor beta chains given below trace back to one sample, sequenced in a study of CD8+CD57+ T cells in acquired aplastic anemia (dated by TCRdb to the late 2010s). For sequencing, an Illumina HiSeq 2000 was employed. TCR beta VDJ combination and CDR3 sequence profiling used genomic DNA as the template. Starting from the raw public reads, TCRdb applied fastp trimming at Q25, assembled clones with MiXCR and retained in-frame beta chains. All rows with the same CDR3 protein become a single entry with the most common DNA and genes. This sample gives 200,000 or so distinct CDR3 sequences in total; 64% of them show up just once. Of the sample, under 60% falls within the top ten clones. Sequenced material: sorted CD4+, CD8+, or CD8+CD57+ T cells (not recorded which) from PBMCs. These TCRs come from a human donor with severe aplastic anemia or a healthy control (not recorded which).

This sequence joins TRBV29-1 and TRBJ2-7; 11 bases fit TRBD1. The V gene's germline CDR1 is SQVTM and CDR2 ANQGSEA. The trim removed 7 bases at V and 5 bases at J, leaving 7 bases unmatched. The CDR3 is 13 amino acids. The CDR3, as DNA: TGCAGCGCCTACGGGGACAGGGGGAACGAGCAGTACTTC. Amino acid sequence: CSAYGDRGNEQYF.

V gene TRBV2 combines with J gene TRBJ2-3; weak D call: TRBD2 (5 bases). Trimming stripped 6 bases from V and 4 bases from J, with 11 bases between. CDR1 and CDR2 (germline): SNHLY, FYNNEI. The CDR3 runs 13 residues. CDR3 sequence: CASSLRGSDTQYF. In nucleotides, the CDR3 is TGTGCCAGCAGCTTACGCGGGTCAGATACGCAGTATTTT.

The sample holds many counts of this clonotype. The chain carries TRBV6-5 and TRBJ2-1; D is perhaps TRBD1 (5 bases). In germline, CDR1 is MNHEY, CDR2 SVGAGI. The CDR3 sequence is 16 residues long. Trimming cost V 0 bases and J 4 bases, with 13 bases left between them. CDR3 protein: CASSYSPGSTYNEQFF. CDR3 DNA sequence: TGTGCCAGCAGTTACTCCCCAGGGTCAACATACAATGAGCAGTTCTTC.

This clonotype showed up just a few times. This chain joins TRBV2 and TRBJ2-3; the match to TRBD1 covers 9 bases. With 7 bases clipped from V and 0 bases from J, the junction kept 11 bases outside the gene matches. This CDR3 is 17 amino acids long. From germline, CDR1 is SNHLY and CDR2 FYNNEI. CDR3 in DNA: TGTGCCAGCAAGCGGGACAGGGCAAGCCCTAGCACAGATACGCAGTATTTT. It translates to CASKRDRASPSTDTQYF. Drawing the rest from reference TRBV2 and TRBJ2-3, the complete variable domain is EPEVTQTPSHQVTQMGQEVILRCVPISNHLYFYWYRQILGQKVEFLVSFYNNEISEKSEIFDDQFSVERPDGSNFTLKIRSTKLEDSAMYFCASKRDRASPSTDTQYFGPGTRLTVL.

With regard to this clonotype: One junction end does not reproduce the germline sequence, and a read error may be involved. The rearrangement uses TRBV7-9 and TRBJ2-3; TRBD2 agrees at 9 bases. The length of the CDR3 is 14 residues. Per germline, CDR1 SEHNR and CDR2 FQNEAQ (reference sequence). CDR3 sequence: CASSLAGEADTQYF. The CDR3 coding sequence is TGTGCTAGCAGCTTAGCGGGGGAAGCTGATACGCAGTATTTT.

This clonotype was counted only a few times. This sequence joins TRBV7-2 and TRBJ2-5; D call uncertain. This CDR3 is built from 14 residues. V was cut by 3 bases and J by 1 base, with 9 bases left in between. Germline V gives CDR1 SGHTA, CDR2 FQGNSA. CDR3: CASSLRTVQETQYF. The CDR3 DNA is TGTGCCAGCAGCTTGAGGACGGTCCAAGAGACCCAGTACTTC. The full variable domain, with the rest looked up from reference TRBV7-2 and TRBJ2-5, is GAGVSQSPSNKVTEKGKDVELRCDPISGHTALYWYRQSLGQGLEFLIYFQGNSAPDKSGLPSDRFSAERTGGSVSTLTIQRTQQEDSAVYLCASSLRTVQETQYFGPGTRLLVL.

The chain links TRBV7-9 to TRBJ2-7; TRBD1 is a possible D gene (6 bases). Per the germline V gene, CDR1 is SEHNR and CDR2 is FQNEAQ (reference sequence). The CDR3 consists of 14 residues. With 11 bases removed from V and 6 bases from J, the gap between germline ends came to 23 bases. CDR3 bases: TGTGCCTGGAGTGCCCCCCCTACAGGGTCCGAGCAGTACTTC. Translating it yields CAWSAPPTGSEQYF.

With regard to this clonotype: A read error may produce the germline difference seen at one junction end. The chain has TRBV5-4 and TRBJ1-1; D ambiguous. Germline lookup yields CDR1 SGHNT and CDR2 YYREEE (reference sequence). The CDR3 length is 13 residues. For the CDR3, the DNA is TGTGCCAGCAGTCCGACGGGAAACACTGAAGCTTCCTTT. Encoded protein: CASSPTGNTEASF.

Worth noting for this clonotype: Given a much more abundant clone one base away, this may be a read error. This rearrangement joins TRBV4-3 to TRBJ1-1; D unresolved. The germline gives CDR1 LGHNA, CDR2 YSLEER. V was cut by 4 bases and J by 5 bases, with 20 bases left in between. The CDR3 length is 16 residues. Here the CDR3 DNA reads TGCGCCAGCAGCCCTAACATAGACGGGAGAGAAACTGAAGCTTTCTTT. Its translation is CASSPNIDGRETEAFF.

This clonotype was found many times. The chain carries TRBV6-1 and TRBJ2-5; D perhaps matches TRBD2 (6 bases). V was shortened by 4 bases and J by 2 bases, with 8 bases between the two germline ends. CDR1 is MNHNS and CDR2 is SASEGT in the germline V gene. This CDR3 spans 13 amino acids. The CDR3 DNA follows: TGTGCCAGCAGTGTAGCGGAACAAGAGACCCAGTACTTC. Translated: CASSVAEQETQYF.

The chain combines TRBV9 with TRBJ2-7; 9 bases are shared with TRBD2. J gave up 1 base and V 1 base, and 3 bases lay outside the gene matches. There are 15 residues in the CDR3. Germline V gene lookup returns CDR1 SGDLS and CDR2 YYNGEE. CDR3 coding DNA: TGTGCCAGCAGCGTAAGTAGCGGGAGTTCCTACGAGCAGTACTTC. It translates to CASSVSSGSSYEQYF.

The V call is TRBV7-9, the J call TRBJ1-2; D uncertain. CDR1 and CDR2 from the germline V gene are SEHNR and FQNEAQ (reference sequence). Trimming removed 4 bases at V and 4 bases at J, with 7 bases between. The CDR3 contains 12 residues. The CDR3 bases are TGTGCCAGCAGCTCGGACGGCTATGGCTACACCTTC. Translated, it gives CASSSDGYGYTF.

This clonotype showed up just a few times. The chain has TRBV20-1 and TRBJ1-2, with TRBD1 identical over 8 bases. The CDR3 runs 14 residues. J was trimmed by 4 bases and V by 3 bases; bases with no gene match: 7. The germline gives CDR1 DFQATT, CDR2 SNEGSKA (reference sequence). The CDR3 sequence: CSASYATGGYGYTF. The CDR3 DNA reads TGCAGTGCTAGCTACGCAACAGGGGGCTATGGCTACACCTTC.

For the CDR3, the DNA is TGTGCCAGCAGCGTAGGTTCCACAACCAATGAGCAGTTCTTC. Amino acids: CASSVGSTTNEQFF. This chain joins TRBV9 and TRBJ2-1; D not certain. The CDR3 is 14 amino acids. Per germline, CDR1 SGDLS and CDR2 YYNGEE. Trimming shortened V by 0 bases and J by 6 bases, and 10 bases separated the two germline ends. Combining the CDR3 with reference TRBV9 and TRBJ2-1 gives the whole variable domain DSGVTQTPKHLITATGQRVTLRCSPRSGDLSVYWYQQSLDQGLQFLIQYYNGEERAKGNILERFSAQQFPDLHSELNLSSLELGDSALYFCASSVGSTTNEQFFGPGTRLTVL.

Only one count was recorded for this clonotype. The CDR3 is CSAPTSGSADTQYF. Written as DNA, the CDR3 is TGCAGTGCCCCGACTAGCGGGAGCGCAGATACGCAGTATTTT. The chain carries TRBV20-1 and TRBJ2-3; the match to TRBD2 covers 12 bases. This CDR3 spans 14 amino acids. Germline assignment: CDR1 DFQATT and CDR2 SNEGSKA (reference sequence). J was trimmed by 4 bases and V by 6 bases; bases with no gene match: 5.

The chain joins TRBV10-3 to TRBJ2-7, with 9 bases lining up with TRBD1. The V gene end was trimmed by 7 bases and the J gene end by 7 bases; junction bases not matched to a gene: 8. This CDR3 has 13 amino acids. Germline CDR1 is ENHRY and CDR2 is SYGVKD. CDR3 region: CAIKAQGAGEQYF. The CDR3 nucleotides are TGTGCCATCAAGGCACAGGGGGCAGGAGAGCAGTACTTC.

The V and J genes are TRBV7-2 and TRBJ1-6; 10 bases line up with TRBD1. Germline CDR1 is SGHTA and CDR2 is FQGNSA. Trimming at V came to 1 base and at J to 10 bases, leaving 4 bases not matched to a gene. The length of the CDR3 is 15 residues. The CDR3 region has the DNA TGTGCCAGCAGCTTAGTGTGGGACAGGGGCTCACCCCTCCACTTT. This translates into CASSLVWDRGSPLHF.

In its sample, this clonotype was seen once. The rearrangement uses TRBV25-1 and TRBJ2-7; 7 nucleotides match TRBD2. From germline, CDR1 is MGHDK and CDR2 SYGVNS. The CDR3 is 17 amino acids. V shed 4 bases and J 0 bases; nucleotides not matched to a gene: 12. DNA of the CDR3: TGTGCCAGCAGTGCTAGAGAGAGCGGGGCGAGCTCCTACGAGCAGTACTTC. This translates into CASSARESGASSYEQYF.

The J gene is TRBJ1-1, the V gene TRBV11-2; D not certain. The CDR3 loop spans 10 amino acids. Trimming pared 3 bases from V and 7 bases from J, leaving 3 bases between. Germline CDR1 reads SGHAT; CDR2 reads FQNNGV. The CDR3 DNA is TGTGCCAGCAGCTTTATTGAAGCTTTCTTT. As protein: CASSFIEAFF.

The genes are TRBV7-8 and TRBJ2-5; 9 bases are shared with TRBD2. CDR1 is SGHVS and CDR2 is FQNEAQ in the germline V gene. CDR3 length: 14 amino acids. Losses at the gene ends were 5 bases for V and 9 bases for J; bases not matched to a gene: 10. CDR3 sequence reads: CASSREVAGAAQYF. DNA for the CDR3: TGTGCCAGCAGCCGAGAGGTAGCGGGAGCGGCCCAGTACTTC.

This clonotype was picked up a small number of times. This chain joins TRBV7-6 and TRBJ2-7; the D is unclear. Trimming cost V 1 base and J 5 bases, with 6 bases left between them. Per germline, CDR1 SGHVS and CDR2 FNYEAQ. This CDR3 region has 12 residues. The CDR3: CASSLVADEQYF. The CDR3, as DNA: TGTGCCAGCAGCTTAGTGGCGGACGAGCAGTACTTC.

The V call is TRBV29-1, the J call TRBJ2-2; D possibly corresponds to TRBD1 (6 bases). The germline V and J ends were trimmed by 5 bases and 1 base, with 8 bases remaining between them. Germline V gene lookup returns CDR1 SQVTM and CDR2 ANQGSEA. This CDR3 has 13 amino acids. CDR3 nucleotide sequence: TGCAGCGTTTTGGGACAGAACACCGGGGAGCTGTTTTTT. It yields the protein CSVLGQNTGELFF.

V usage is TRBV19 and J usage is TRBJ2-3, with TRBD2 matching 8 bases. The CDR3 consists of 18 residues. Germline V CDR1 and CDR2: LNHDA, SQIVND (reference sequence). V lost 4 bases, J lost 1 base, and 13 bases stayed unmatched. CDR3: CASSKSGRGPVGTDTQYF. The CDR3 bases are TGTGCCAGTAGTAAGAGCGGGAGAGGACCTGTCGGCACAGATACGCAGTATTTT.

This chain uses TRBV29-1 with TRBJ2-7; D possibly matches TRBD1 or TRBD2 (5 bases each). Trimming removed 1 base from V and 3 bases from J, with 10 bases in between. Germline CDR1 reads SQVTM; CDR2 reads ANQGSEA. This CDR3 region has 13 residues. Here the CDR3 DNA reads TGCAGCGTTGAAGTTCTGAGGGGCTACGAGCAGTACTTC. This gives the protein CSVEVLRGYEQYF.

The CDR3 region is CSARGTGGESGELFF. The CDR3 nucleotides are TGCAGTGCTAGAGGGACAGGGGGGGAAAGCGGGGAGCTGTTTTTT. This chain joins TRBV20-1 and TRBJ2-2; 10 bases align to TRBD1. The trim removed 1 base at V and 7 bases at J, leaving 6 bases unmatched. This CDR3 spans 15 amino acids. CDR1 is DFQATT and CDR2 is SNEGSKA in the germline V gene (reference sequence).

There are many counts of this clonotype. The J gene is TRBJ2-1, the V gene TRBV2, with D perhaps TRBD2 (6 bases). Germline V CDR1 and CDR2: SNHLY, FYNNEI. The V and J ends lost 4 bases and 1 base respectively, with 11 bases between them. The CDR3 covers 15 residues. CDR3 nucleotide sequence: TGTGCCAGCAGTGTGGGGCGGGGTTCCTACAATGAGCAGTTCTTC. Amino acids: CASSVGRGSYNEQFF.

The rearrangement joins TRBV6-6 to TRBJ1-1, with D hard to call. Germline loops: CDR1 MNHNY, CDR2 SVGAGI (reference sequence). The V gene lost 7 bases and the J gene lost 6 bases, with 12 bases spanning the gap. The CDR3 contains 12 residues. The CDR3 is CASTKEGSEAFF. Written as DNA, the CDR3 is TGTGCCAGCACCAAGGAAGGGTCTGAAGCTTTCTTT.

This chain links TRBV2 with TRBJ2-5, with TRBD1 matching 8 bases. The length of the CDR3 is 13 residues. Germline V CDR1 and CDR2: SNHLY, FYNNEI. V shed 10 bases, J shed 5 bases, and the junction held 9 bases outside the gene matches. The CDR3 reads CATVTGVLETQYF. The CDR3 DNA is TGTGCCACCGTGACAGGGGTATTGGAGACCCAGTACTTC.

The V gene is TRBV5-1, the J gene TRBJ1-3, with a possible D match to TRBD1 (6 bases). The closer fit of TRBJ1-1 to the DNA end suggests the J call may be wrong. Germline CDR1 and CDR2: SGHRS and YFSETQ. There are 15 residues in the CDR3. The CDR3 sequence: CASSLYPTGNTEAFF. Written as DNA, the CDR3 is TGCGCCAGCAGCTTGTACCCGACAGGGAACACTGAAGCTTTCTTT.

This clonotype was recorded at least ten times. V usage is TRBV6-5 and J usage is TRBJ2-7; 8 nucleotides line up with TRBD1. Trimming removed 1 base from V and 5 bases from J; junction bases left unmatched: 16. The CDR3 extends over 18 amino acids. Germline values: CDR1 MNHEY, CDR2 SVGAGI. The CDR3: CASSYYTGTGLSLDEQYF. DNA for the CDR3: TGTGCCAGCAGTTACTATACCGGGACAGGCCTCTCTTTGGACGAGCAGTACTTC.

The table lists this clonotype with many counts. J is TRBJ1-5 and V is TRBV6-6; 7 bases align to TRBD1. The CDR3 runs to 15 residues. With V trimmed by 5 bases and J by 3 bases, 7 bases remained unmatched. CDR1 is MNHNY and CDR2 is SVGAGI in the germline V gene (reference sequence). This chain's CDR3 is CASSAGTAPNQPQHF. CDR3 sequence (DNA): TGTGCCAGCAGTGCCGGGACAGCGCCCAATCAGCCCCAGCATTTT.

This rearrangement joins TRBV10-2 to TRBJ2-1, with TRBD2 identical over 15 bases. V gave up 1 base and J gave up 2 bases; unmatched junction bases: 3. This CDR3 contains 18 residues. The germline V gene has CDR1 WSHSY and CDR2 SAAADI. The CDR3 region has the DNA TGCGCCAGCAGTGAGTTAGGGACTAGCGGGGGGACCTACAATGAGCAGTTCTTC. Its translation: CASSELGTSGGTYNEQFF.